The 28 T cell receptor beta chains below come from one sample, sequenced in a study of blood T cell repertoires in COVID-19. Repertoires were generated with immunoSEQ multiplex PCR, while TCRdb's copy carries only in-frame clones and drops some. Of approximately 30,000 clones listed, about 80% were seen once; the top ten hold 40%. Sequencing was carried out using peripheral blood. These TCRs come from a man between 65 and 85 years old with acute or convalescent COVID-19.

V gene TRBV29-1 combines with J gene TRBJ1-1; 7 bases are a match to TRBD1. V trimming: 7 bases; J trimming: 6 bases; junction bases outside the gene matches: 8. The CDR3 runs 12 residues. CDR1 is SQVTM and CDR2 is ANQGSEA in the germline V gene. The CDR3 is CSGNRGNAEAFF. The CDR3 DNA follows: TGCAGCGGAAACAGGGGCAACGCTGAAGCTTTCTTT.

The chain links TRBV24-1 to TRBJ2-3; 9 bases align to TRBD2. The CDR3 covers 15 residues. The germline V gene has CDR1 KGHDR and CDR2 SFDVKD. With V trimmed by 9 bases and J by 6 bases, 12 bases remained unmatched. CDR3 coding DNA: TGTGCCACCTCCAGGGGAGCGGGGGGAAGGGATACGCAGTATTTT. It yields the protein CATSRGAGGRDTQYF.

The rearrangement joins TRBV3-1 (or the pseudogene TRBV3-2) to TRBJ2-7, with D uncertain. The CDR3 has 14 residues. V gave up 5 bases and J gave up 1 base, with 12 bases separating them. Germline lookup yields CDR1 LGHDT and CDR2 YNNKEL (reference sequence). CDR3 sequence (DNA): TGTGCCAGCAGCTACCGATTAGAGTCCTACGAGCAGTACTTC. This encodes CASSYRLESYEQYF.

This sequence joins TRBV6-5 and TRBJ2-3, with 12 bases fitting TRBD2. The CDR3 loop spans 15 amino acids. Trimming cost V 2 bases and J 5 bases; bases outside gene matches: 2. Germline CDR1 reads MNHEY; CDR2 reads SVGAGI. CDR3: CASSYQGLAGDTQYF. The CDR3 region has the DNA TGTGCCAGCAGTTACCAGGGACTAGCGGGAGATACGCAGTATTTT.

The chain links TRBV19 to TRBJ1-1, with 7 bases lining up with TRBD1. This CDR3 contains 14 residues. Unmatched junction bases numbered 6, after V lost 7 bases and J lost 1 base. Germline lookup yields CDR1 LNHDA and CDR2 SQIVND (reference sequence). The CDR3, as DNA: TGTGCCAGTATAGGGACAGAGACGAACACTGAAGCTTTCTTT. This codes for CASIGTETNTEAFF.

The chain joins TRBV2 to TRBJ2-1; 8 nucleotides match TRBD2. V shed 2 bases and J 3 bases; nucleotides not matched to a gene: 3. From germline, CDR1 is SNHLY and CDR2 FYNNEI. The CDR3 consists of 15 residues. The CDR3 loop is CASSERLAGYNEQFF. In nucleotides, the CDR3 is TGTGCCAGCAGTGAACGGCTAGCGGGCTACAATGAGCAGTTCTTC.

V and J are TRBV2 and TRBJ1-1; D is possibly TRBD1 (5 bases). Trimming took off 4 bases at V and 3 bases at J, with 15 bases between the two ends. CDR3 length: 15 amino acids. CDR1 and CDR2 from the germline V gene are SNHLY and FYNNEI. CDR3 DNA: TGTGCCAGCAGTGCGCAGCGGGGCCAGGACACTGAAGCTTTCTTT. This codes for CASSAQRGQDTEAFF.

The V call is TRBV2, the J call TRBJ1-6, with D perhaps TRBD1 (6 bases). The V gene's germline CDR1 is SNHLY and CDR2 FYNNEI. V lost 7 bases and J 5 bases, leaving 12 bases between the germline ends. This CDR3 spans 14 amino acids. CDR3 loop: CASNMGQDNSPLHF. The CDR3 DNA reads as TGTGCCAGCAACATGGGACAAGATAATTCACCCCTCCACTTT.

The chain has TRBV5-6 and TRBJ2-7, with D possibly matching TRBD1 (6 bases). Germline V gives CDR1 SGHDT, CDR2 YYEEEE. V was shortened by 3 bases and J by 1 base, with 8 bases between the two germline ends. The CDR3 has 13 residues. For the CDR3, the DNA is TGTGCCAGCAGCTCCGGACAGTCCTACGAGCAGTACTTC. Translating it yields CASSSGQSYEQYF. Full variable domain (remainder filled in from reference TRBV5-6 and TRBJ2-7): DAGVTQSPTHLIKTRGQQVTLRCSPKSGHDTVSWYQQALGQGPQFIFQYYEEEERQRGNFPDRFSGHQFPNYSSELNVNALLLGDSALYLCASSSGQSYEQYFGPGTRLTVT.

The gene calls are TRBV19 and TRBJ1-3; no clear D. Germline V gives CDR1 LNHDA, CDR2 SQIVND (reference sequence). CDR3 size: 14 residues. V was pared by 3 bases and J by 4 bases, with 10 bases between. DNA for the CDR3: TGTGCCAGTAGTATGAGGGTTTTCGGAAACACCATATATTTT. Protein product: CASSMRVFGNTIYF.

The J gene is TRBJ1-5, the V gene TRBV19; the D gene is possibly TRBD1 (6 bases). The CDR3 length is 14 residues. Germline assignment: CDR1 LNHDA and CDR2 SQIVND (reference sequence). V was pared by 5 bases and J by 4 bases, with 12 bases between. The CDR3 reads CASSSRTANQPQHF. CDR3 nucleotides: TGTGCCAGTAGTTCCCGGACAGCTAATCAGCCCCAGCATTTT.

The V call is TRBV19, the J call TRBJ2-1; TRBD2 matches 8 bases. With V trimmed by 3 bases and J by 6 bases, 10 bases remained unmatched. This CDR3 has 16 amino acids. Germline V gene lookup returns CDR1 LNHDA and CDR2 SQIVND (reference sequence). The CDR3 is CASSIPAGEGGNEQFF. In nucleotides, the CDR3 is TGTGCCAGTAGTATCCCAGCGGGGGAGGGCGGCAATGAGCAGTTCTTC.

The chain recombines TRBV3-1 (or the pseudogene TRBV3-2) with TRBJ2-1, with D unclear. Trimming removed 3 bases at V and 7 bases at J, with 7 bases between. This CDR3 contains 12 residues. CDR1 is LGHDT and CDR2 is YNNKEL in the germline V gene (reference sequence). CDR3 sequence: CASSHSKNEQFF. CDR3 DNA: TGTGCCAGCAGCCATTCTAAAAATGAGCAGTTCTTC.

This sequence joins TRBV19 and TRBJ2-2; the D is unclear. CDR1 and CDR2 (germline): LNHDA, SQIVND (reference sequence). This CDR3 region has 14 residues. Trimming left V 7 bases short and J 1 base short, with 10 bases between. The CDR3 nucleotides read TGTGCCAGTACCGGGTTGTTGAACACCGGGGAGCTGTTTTTT. Protein product: CASTGLLNTGELFF.

This chain links TRBV6-5 with TRBJ2-5; a weak D match, TRBD1 (5 bases). The germline V gene has CDR1 MNHEY and CDR2 SVGAGI. V lost 5 bases and J lost 3, with 10 bases in between. The CDR3 sequence is 13 residues long. CDR3 nucleotides: TGTGCCAGCAGTCGTACAGGAAAAGAGACCCAGTACTTC. It specifies CASSRTGKETQYF.

The rearrangement links TRBV11-3 to TRBJ2-7; possible D gene TRBD1, 5 bases. The germline V and J ends were trimmed by 1 base and 7 bases, with 11 bases remaining between them. CDR3 length equals 13 residues. Germline V gene data show CDR1 as SGHNT and CDR2 as YENEEA. The CDR3 region is CASSLVPGQEQYF. In DNA, the CDR3 is TGTGCCAGCAGCTTAGTGCCAGGGCAAGAGCAGTACTTC.

In nucleotides, the CDR3 is TGTGCCAGCAGCTTAGAAGTCGGACTCAAGATTTACTCCTACGAGCAGTACTTC. This translates into CASSLEVGLKIYSYEQYF. This sequence joins TRBV7-2 and TRBJ2-7; a possible D gene is TRBD2 (5 bases). V was pared by 1 base and J by 0 bases, with 19 bases between. The germline gives CDR1 SGHTA, CDR2 FQGNSA. CDR3 size: 18 residues.

Ten or more counts support this clone. The chain joins TRBV28 to TRBJ2-2; the D is unclear. V gave up 8 bases and J gave up 4 bases, with 11 bases separating them. This CDR3 is 13 amino acids long. CDR1 is MDHEN and CDR2 is SYDVKM in the germline V gene. This CDR3 is CASPSLSTGELFF. As DNA, the CDR3 is TGTGCCAGCCCTTCCCTATCCACCGGGGAGCTGTTTTTT.

The table lists this clone with a few counts. The V and J genes are TRBV5-1 and TRBJ1-4; D gene ambiguous. V gave up 2 bases and J gave up 6 bases, with 14 bases separating them. This CDR3 is 15 amino acids long. From germline, CDR1 is SGHRS and CDR2 YFSETQ. The CDR3 is CASSLLGLGDEKLFF. The CDR3 nucleotides are TGCGCCAGCAGCTTACTAGGACTTGGGGATGAAAAACTGTTTTTT.

This chain joins TRBV28 and TRBJ1-2; D unclear. V dropped 6 bases and J dropped 4 bases, with 9 bases sitting between them. This CDR3 spans 12 amino acids. Germline CDR1 reads MDHEN; CDR2 reads SYDVKM. Written as DNA, the CDR3 is TGTGCCAGCAGAACCGGGTCCTATGGCTACACCTTC. This sequence encodes CASRTGSYGYTF.

The chain links TRBV24-1 to TRBJ1-1; the D gene is possibly TRBD1 (5 bases). Germline values: CDR1 KGHDR, CDR2 SFDVKD. The CDR3 covers 13 residues. V was shortened by 6 bases and J by 3 bases, with 10 bases between the two germline ends. The CDR3 DNA follows: TGTGCCACCAGTAGCAGGGAGGACACTGAAGCTTTCTTT. It is translated as CATSSREDTEAFF.

This clone appeared a single time. The J gene is TRBJ1-6, the V gene TRBV6-6, with D unclear. Germline V CDR1 and CDR2: MNHNY, SVGAGI (reference sequence). V was shortened by 0 bases and J by 9 bases, with 6 bases between the two germline ends. The CDR3 has 13 residues. This chain's CDR3 is CASSYSTSSPLHF. CDR3 in DNA: TGTGCCAGCAGTTACTCAACAAGTTCACCCCTCCACTTT.

This chain links TRBV5-5 with TRBJ2-3; D may be TRBD2 (6 bases). Per the germline V gene, CDR1 is SGHKS and CDR2 is YYEKEE (reference sequence). The CDR3 runs to 14 residues. V lost 3 bases to trimming and J lost 2 bases, with 10 bases between them. CDR3 protein: CASSWGLNTDTQYF. The CDR3 region has the DNA TGTGCCAGCAGCTGGGGACTGAACACAGATACGCAGTATTTT.

The J gene is TRBJ1-2, the V gene TRBV19; 8 bases agree with TRBD1. CDR1 and CDR2 (germline): LNHDA, SQIVND (reference sequence). J lost 5 bases, V lost 5 bases, and 4 bases had no gene match. The CDR3 extends over 13 amino acids. CDR3 sequence: CASSDRGAYGYTF. The CDR3 region has the DNA TGTGCCAGTAGTGACAGGGGAGCGTATGGCTACACCTTC. The full variable domain, with the rest looked up from reference TRBV19 and TRBJ1-2, is DGGITQSPKYLFRKEGQNVTLSCEQNLNHDAMYWYRQDPGQGLRLIYYSQIVNDFQKGDIAEGYSVSREKKESFPLTVTSAQKNPTAFYLCASSDRGAYGYTFGSGTRLTVV.

The chain combines TRBV18 with TRBJ1-4, with no clear D. V gave up 2 bases and J gave up 5 bases, with 15 bases separating them. The V gene's germline CDR1 is KGHSH and CDR2 LQKENI. CDR3 length: 16 residues. Written as DNA, the CDR3 is TGTGCCAGCTCACCAAACTTGGGGAGCCAGAATGAAAAACTGTTTTTT. This gives the protein CASSPNLGSQNEKLFF.

This chain links TRBV19 with TRBJ1-1; 7 bases map to TRBD1. Trimming cost V 7 bases and J 11 bases; bases outside gene matches: 13. The germline V gene encodes CDR1 LNHDA and CDR2 SQIVND (reference sequence). There are 13 residues in the CDR3. The CDR3 spells CASKVDRSDRAFF. In DNA, the CDR3 is TGTGCCAGTAAAGTGGACAGGTCCGACCGGGCTTTCTTT.

V usage is TRBV7-3 and J usage is TRBJ2-6, with TRBD2 identical over 8 bases. The CDR3 loop spans 18 amino acids. Germline trimming cut 0 bases from V and 1 base from J; bases unmatched to any gene: 5. CDR1 SGHTA and CDR2 FQGTGA come from the germline V gene. This CDR3 reads CASSLTGTSWSGANVLTF. The CDR3 bases are TGTGCCAGCAGCTTAACCGGGACTAGTTGGTCTGGGGCCAACGTCCTGACTTTC.

The chain has TRBV7-8 and TRBJ2-2, with 10 nucleotides matching TRBD2. With 4 bases clipped from V and 8 bases from J, the junction kept 7 bases outside the gene matches. This CDR3 contains 15 residues. The V gene's germline CDR1 is SGHVS and CDR2 FQNEAQ. Written as DNA, the CDR3 is TGTGCCAGCAGCTGGAGCGGGGGGGCAGGTGGGGAGCTGTTTTTT. Its protein is CASSWSGGAGGELFF.